A selection of T cell receptor beta chains follows, all from one sample in a study of blood T cell repertoires in COVID-19. TCRdb keeps only in-frame clones here, not all; method: immunoSEQ multiplex PCR. The repertoire consists of around 140,000 clones, with about 83% occurring once and the leading ten covering more than 6.5%. Sequencing was carried out using peripheral blood. The receptor source for this set is a woman in her fifties or sixties with active or convalescent COVID-19. The CDR3 runs from the conserved cysteine through the conserved F or W. D genes are given only for firm matches. Not every row has a clone size; where given, it reads once, few, many or a size class.

D gene	V gene	clone size	J gene	CDR3 protein	CDR3 DNA
TRBD2	TRBV30	once	TRBJ2-7	CALGTSGGSYEQYF	TGTGCCCTAGGAACTAGCGGGGGTTCCTACGAGCAGTACTTC
TRBD2	TRBV25-1	.	TRBJ2-7	CASSEYSGRVYEQYF	TGTGCCAGCAGTGAATACAGCGGGAGGGTTTACGAGCAGTACTTC
TRBD1	TRBV9	.	TRBJ1-2	CASSVGQGIVYGYTF	TGTGCCAGCAGCGTAGGACAGGGGATTGTCTATGGCTACACCTTC
.	TRBV30	.	TRBJ2-2	CAWIGAGGTGTSGELFF	TGTGCCTGGATTGGCGCCGGAGGGACGGGAACGAGCGGGGAGCTGTTTTTT
.	TRBV4-1	.	TRBJ1-1	CASSQPKTGSNTEAFF	TGCGCCAGCAGCCAACCAAAAACAGGGTCGAACACTGAAGCTTTCTTT
TRBD1	TRBV7-9	once	TRBJ1-6	CASSLGPGQGRSYNSPLHF	TGTGCCAGCAGCTTAGGGCCGGGACAGGGGAGGTCCTATAATTCACCCCTCCACTTT
.	TRBV29-1	.	TRBJ1-2	CSAGTSDNYGYTF	TGCAGCGCCGGGACATCGGACAACTATGGCTACACCTTC
.	TRBV14	.	TRBJ1-1	CASSLSTEAFF	TGTGCCAGCAGCCTGTCGACTGAAGCTTTCTTT
TRBD1	TRBV19	.	TRBJ1-2	CASSIGSLGQAYGYTF	TGTGCCAGTAGTATCGGTTCTTTGGGACAGGCATATGGCTACACCTTC
.	TRBV9	.	TRBJ1-3	CASSPQSRMVMGGNTIYF	TGTGCCAGCAGCCCCCAATCTAGAATGGTAATGGGTGGAAACACCATATATTTT
TRBD1	TRBV19	.	TRBJ2-1	CASKWDRSNEQFF	TGTGCCAGTAAGTGGGACAGATCAAATGAGCAGTTCTTC
.	TRBV21-1	.	TRBJ1-5	CASSKARTGGGPYSNQPQHF	TGTGCCAGCAGCAAAGCGAGGACAGGGGGCGGACCGTATAGCAATCAGCCCCAGCATTTT
TRBD2	TRBV6-5	.	TRBJ2-1	CASSYGIAGVVFF	TGTGCCAGCAGTTACGGGATAGCGGGAGTTGTGTTCTTC
.	TRBV7-9	.	TRBJ1-1	CASSFTSPNTEAFF	TGTGCCAGCAGCTTTACTAGCCCCAACACTGAAGCTTTCTTT
.	TRBV28	.	TRBJ1-2	CASRGGTYGYTF	TGTGCCAGCAGGGGGGGGACCTATGGCTACACCTTC
.	TRBV6-6	few	TRBJ1-1	CASSFGPLEAFF	TGTGCCAGCAGTTTTGGCCCCCTGGAAGCTTTCTTT
.	TRBV9	.	TRBJ2-7	CASSPPGNYEQYF	TGTGCCAGCAGCCCTCCAGGGAACTACGAGCAGTACTTC
TRBD1	TRBV10-3	.	TRBJ2-3	CAISAGQGSTDTQYF	TGTGCCATCAGCGCGGGACAGGGAAGCACAGATACGCAGTATTTT
TRBD2	TRBV5-1	.	TRBJ2-3	CASSLAAGGPIDTQYF	TGCGCCAGCAGTTTGGCTGCGGGAGGGCCGATAGATACGCAGTATTTT
.	TRBV10-3	.	TRBJ1-1	CAISGNNGPKGTEAFF	TGTGCCATCAGTGGGAACAATGGGCCCAAGGGGACTGAAGCTTTCTTT
TRBD1	TRBV19	.	TRBJ2-1	CASSIMAGGSVAAYNEQFF	TGTGCCAGTAGTATTATGGCAGGGGGCAGTGTAGCGGCCTACAATGAGCAGTTCTTC
.	TRBV18	.	TRBJ1-2	CASSPNRDAYGYTF	TGTGCCAGCTCACCAAACAGGGACGCCTATGGCTACACCTTC
.	TRBV6-2/TRBV6-3	.	TRBJ1-6	CASSWGTQGKGYNSPLHF	TGTGCCAGCAGTTGGGGGACACAGGGAAAGGGGTATAATTCACCCCTCCACTTT
.	TRBV30	few	TRBJ1-1	CAWARRMGGITEAFF	TGTGCCTGGGCTAGGAGGATGGGGGGGATCACTGAAGCTTTCTTT
TRBD1	TRBV6-5	few	TRBJ1-1	CATRTGNTEAFF	TGTGCCACTCGGACAGGGAACACTGAAGCTTTCTTT
TRBD1	TRBV7-9	.	TRBJ1-2	CASSFTGGGTDGYTF	TGTGCCAGCAGCTTTACAGGGGGGGGTACGGATGGCTACACCTTC
.	TRBV7-9	.	TRBJ2-4	CASSLGGVLAKNIQYF	TGTGCCAGCAGCTTAGGGGGGGTCCTAGCCAAAAACATTCAGTACTTC
.	TRBV29-1	.	TRBJ2-7	CSVEEAVFNEQYF	TGCAGCGTTGAAGAAGCGGTCTTTAACGAGCAGTACTTC